This T cell receptor (beta chain) derives from a study of shared clonotypes between healthy human individuals. General study results and limits: The study sampled only blood, and tissue repertoires likely differ.

This table comes from immunoSEQ multiplex PCR, and its TCRdb copy is limited to in-frame clones, with some not included. The sample holds 2 million to 2.5 million clones, around 92% seen once. Germline V CDR1 and CDR2: MDHEN, SYDVKM. The length of the CDR3 is 19 residues. With V trimmed by 6 bases and J by 3 bases, 17 bases remained unmatched. To note about this clone: Its antigen remains unknown.

This TCR was recovered from a man aged 18 to 35 in good health. Some clones in this sample may be carry-over from other donors' samples. Specimen: naive CD4+ T cells from PBMCs. Subset specified: CD45RA+ positively selected. The V gene is TRBV28, the J gene TRBJ1-5; 10 nucleotides match TRBD1. This CDR3 is CASRRVPGQGGGINQPQHF. The CDR3 bases are TGTGCCAGCAGACGGGTCCCAGGACAGGGGGGTGGGATCAATCAGCCCCAGCATTTT.